The 29 T cell receptor beta chains reported below all come from one sample, sequenced in a study of T cell clones after liver transplantation. TCRdb's table, derived via immunoSEQ multiplex PCR, lists solely in-frame clones and lacks some. Of around 60,000 clones in the sample, roughly two thirds were seen once. Source: CD4+ T cells from blood, taken before liver transplant. Receptors originate from a human donor who received a liver transplant.

This clone was observed at least ten times. The chain employs TRBV2 and TRBJ2-4; 10 bases fit TRBD2. The CDR3 consists of 17 residues. The V gene end was trimmed by 0 bases and the J gene end by 1 base; junction bases not matched to a gene: 3. Germline assignment: CDR1 SNHLY and CDR2 FYNNEI. The CDR3 nucleotides are TGTGCCAGCAGTGAAGCCAAAGCGGGGGGGGCCAAAAACATTCAGTACTTC. As protein: CASSEAKAGGAKNIQYF. Together with reference TRBV2 and TRBJ2-4, the CDR3 gives the full variable domain: EPEVTQTPSHQVTQMGQEVILRCVPISNHLYFYWYRQILGQKVEFLVSFYNNEISEKSEIFDDQFSVERPDGSNFTLKIRSTKLEDSAMYFCASSEAKAGGAKNIQYFGAGTRLSVL.

This clone was detected only a few times. The rearrangement links TRBV28 to TRBJ1-6; D may be TRBD1 (6 bases). V was trimmed by 6 bases and J by 3 bases, leaving 15 bases between them. Germline V gives CDR1 MDHEN, CDR2 SYDVKM. The CDR3 is made up of 16 amino acids. The CDR3 DNA sequence: TGTGCCAGCAGGGGGAACAGGGACCTCTATAATTCACCCCTCCACTTT. Protein product: CASRGNRDLYNSPLHF. Filled out from reference TRBV28 and TRBJ1-6, the complete variable domain reads DVKVTQSSRYLVKRTGEKVFLECVQDMDHENMFWYRQDPGLGLRLIYFSYDVKMKEKGDIPEGYSVSREKKERFSLILESASTNQTSMYLCASRGNRDLYNSPLHFGNGTRLTVT.

In this sample, this clone is medium-sized. The J gene is TRBJ2-2, the V gene TRBV29-1; D gene uncertain. Germline V gene lookup returns CDR1 SQVTM and CDR2 ANQGSEA. Trimming removed 4 bases from V and 2 bases from J, with 5 bases in between. The CDR3 loop spans 12 amino acids. CDR3 sequence: CSVVPNTGELFF. The CDR3 DNA reads TGCAGCGTTGTTCCAAACACCGGGGAGCTGTTTTTT.

The chain uses TRBV19 and TRBJ1-5, with D maybe TRBD1 (6 bases). With 5 bases removed from V and 6 bases from J, the gap between germline ends came to 23 bases. This CDR3 region has 17 residues. Germline loops: CDR1 LNHDA, CDR2 SQIVND (reference sequence). The CDR3 reads CASSPQRGGGGSQPQHF. CDR3 bases: TGTGCCAGTAGTCCGCAGCGCGGGGGGGGCGGGAGTCAGCCCCAGCATTTT.

The gene calls are TRBV27 and TRBJ1-4, with D maybe TRBD1 (5 bases). The V end was cut by 5 bases, the J end by 2 bases, with 12 bases between. Germline V gene lookup returns CDR1 MNHEY and CDR2 SMNVEV (reference sequence). The CDR3 is made up of 15 amino acids. The CDR3 sequence is CASSREWGTNEKLFF. CDR3 sequence (DNA): TGTGCCAGCAGTAGGGAATGGGGCACTAATGAAAAACTGTTTTTT.

The J gene is TRBJ2-7, the V gene TRBV27; TRBD1 matches at 7 bases. Trimming removed 5 bases from V and 3 bases from J; junction bases left unmatched: 7. The CDR3 runs to 14 residues. Germline lookup yields CDR1 MNHEY and CDR2 SMNVEV (reference sequence). The CDR3 region is CASSPRDRIYEQYF. CDR3 nucleotides: TGTGCCAGCAGTCCCCGGGACAGAATCTACGAGCAGTACTTC.

V is TRBV25-1 and J is TRBJ2-7; 11 nucleotides match TRBD2. V dropped 2 bases and J dropped 6; count of bases not matched to a gene: 6. The CDR3 extends over 15 amino acids. Germline lookup yields CDR1 MGHDK and CDR2 SYGVNS. The CDR3 reads CASSERTSGRGEQYF. CDR3 DNA sequence: TGTGCCAGCAGTGAAAGGACTAGCGGGCGCGGCGAGCAGTACTTC.

The V gene is TRBV7-8, the J gene TRBJ1-5, with D possibly TRBD1 on 6 matching bases. V shed 5 bases and J shed 3 bases, with 17 bases lying between them. The length of the CDR3 is 16 residues. Germline assignment: CDR1 SGHVS and CDR2 FQNEAQ. The chain's CDR3 is CASSARRDTPNQPQHF. The CDR3 DNA sequence: TGTGCCAGCAGCGCCCGCCGGGACACACCCAATCAGCCCCAGCATTTT.

The genes are TRBV6-1 and TRBJ2-7, with D possibly TRBD1 on 5 matching bases. The CDR3 spans 14 residues. Germline V gene lookup returns CDR1 MNHNS and CDR2 SASEGT. Trimming left V 2 bases short and J 1 base short, with 9 bases between. This CDR3 reads CASSETRQSYEQYF. DNA of the CDR3: TGTGCCAGCAGTGAAACCCGACAGTCCTACGAGCAGTACTTC.

This chain connects TRBV30 to TRBJ2-5; 15 nucleotides agree with TRBD2. Germline trimming cut 3 bases from V and 2 bases from J; bases unmatched to any gene: 4. CDR3 length equals 16 residues. Germline CDR1 reads GTSNPN; CDR2 reads SVGIG (reference sequence). The CDR3 spells CAWRGTSGGIQETQYF. The DNA of the CDR3 is TGTGCCTGGAGGGGGACTAGCGGGGGGATACAAGAGACCCAGTACTTC.

The chain employs TRBV5-3 and TRBJ2-3; 10 bases match TRBD2. TRBV5-3 belongs to the ORF category, with a function that is uncertain. V trimming: 5 bases; J trimming: 5 bases; junction bases outside the gene matches: 5. CDR3 length: 14 amino acids. The CDR3 region is CARRVAGGIDTQYF. In DNA, the CDR3 is TGTGCCAGAAGGGTAGCGGGGGGAATAGATACGCAGTATTTT.

The V call is TRBV7-2, the J call TRBJ2-3; D perhaps matches TRBD2 (5 bases). Trimming removed 5 bases from V and 3 bases from J, with 12 bases in between. This CDR3 has 14 residues. Germline V gives CDR1 SGHTA, CDR2 FQGNSA. The CDR3 DNA reads TGTGCCAGCAGCCTAAACGAGGGTACAGATACGCAGTATTTT. Protein sequence: CASSLNEGTDTQYF.

The rearrangement uses TRBV7-9 and TRBJ2-7, with a possible D match to TRBD2 (5 bases). CDR1 and CDR2 (germline): SEHNR, FQNEAQ (reference sequence). V gave up 5 bases and J gave up 6 bases, with 20 bases separating them. This CDR3 spans 15 amino acids. The CDR3: CASSPDYPMGSEQYF. The CDR3 coding sequence is TGTGCCAGCAGCCCCGACTACCCGATGGGGAGCGAGCAGTACTTC. Full variable domain (rest looked up from reference TRBV7-9 and TRBJ2-7): DTGVSQNPRHKITKRGQNVTFRCDPISEHNRLYWYRQTLGQGPEFLTYFQNEAQLEKSRLLSDRFSAERPKGSFSTLEIQRTEQGDSAMYLCASSPDYPMGSEQYFGPGTRLTVT.

The chain recombines TRBV7-9 with TRBJ1-2, with TRBD1 matching 7 bases. This CDR3 has 14 residues. Germline values: CDR1 SEHNR, CDR2 FQNEAQ (reference sequence). V dropped 7 bases and J dropped 6; count of bases not matched to a gene: 11. Here the CDR3 DNA reads TGTGCCAGCAATAGCCCCTCGACAGGGAATGGCTACACCTTC. Translation: CASNSPSTGNGYTF.

V usage is TRBV7-8 and J usage is TRBJ2-2; 8 bases map to TRBD1. The germline gives CDR1 SGHVS, CDR2 FQNEAQ. CDR3 length equals 15 residues. The J segment lost 6 bases and the V segment lost 2 bases, leaving 5 bases of the junction unmatched. As DNA, the CDR3 is TGTGCCAGCAGCTTACAGGGGGCGCAAGCCGGGGAGCTGTTTTTT. This translates into CASSLQGAQAGELFF.

The chain employs TRBV7-2 and TRBJ2-7, with 8 bases matching TRBD2. The V gene end was trimmed by 4 bases and the J gene end by 5 bases; junction bases not matched to a gene: 7. CDR3 length: 14 amino acids. Germline assignment: CDR1 SGHTA and CDR2 FQGNSA. The CDR3 DNA sequence: TGTGCCAGCAGCTGGAGCGGGGGATCCGACGAGCAGTACTTC. Translation gives CASSWSGGSDEQYF.

This clone was detected only a few times. The genes are TRBV28 and TRBJ1-2; 8 nucleotides match TRBD1. With V trimmed by 2 bases and J by 5 bases, 13 bases remained unmatched. CDR3 length equals 17 residues. CDR1 MDHEN and CDR2 SYDVKM come from the germline V gene. CDR3 nucleotides: TGTGCCAGCAGTTTAGCGTCAGGGGGCGGTCTTGGGTATGGCTACACCTTC. Translating it yields CASSLASGGGLGYGYTF.

This chain joins TRBV19 and TRBJ1-2, with D possibly being TRBD1 (5 bases). The CDR3 has 14 residues. V lost 3 bases to trimming and J lost 1 base, with 9 bases between them. Looked up from germline, CDR1 is LNHDA and CDR2 is SQIVND (reference sequence). CDR3 amino acids: CASSIPGLNYGYTF. CDR3 DNA sequence: TGTGCCAGTAGTATCCCAGGGCTTAACTATGGCTACACCTTC.

This rearrangement joins TRBV5-1 to TRBJ2-3, with 10 bases lining up with TRBD2. Trimming removed 9 bases from V and 5 bases from J; junction bases left unmatched: 12. The CDR3 totals 15 residues. Germline V gene data show CDR1 as SGHRS and CDR2 as YFSETQ. The CDR3 reads CATAPQRGGLDTQYF. The CDR3 DNA reads TGCGCCACCGCTCCCCAGCGGGGGGGCCTAGATACGCAGTATTTT.

This clone has more than one count but fewer than ten. The chain employs TRBV28 and TRBJ2-2; D remains unclear. Germline CDR1 and CDR2: MDHEN and SYDVKM. CDR3 size: 14 residues. The germline V and J ends were trimmed by 1 base and 5 bases, with 8 bases remaining between them. CDR3 sequence (DNA): TGTGCCAGCAGTTTATTCGGCGGAACCGGGGAGCTGTTTTTT. This codes for CASSLFGGTGELFF.

The rearrangement links TRBV13 to TRBJ2-7; D might be TRBD2 (5 bases). Germline V gene sequence: CDR1 PRHDT, CDR2 FYEKMQ (reference sequence). CDR3 length: 16 amino acids. Trimming left V 2 bases short and J 3 bases short, with 17 bases between. CDR3 DNA: TGTGCCAGCAGCTTAAGCCAGGTCGGACTGGGCTACGAGCAGTACTTC. The encoded protein is CASSLSQVGLGYEQYF.

The rearrangement joins TRBV27 to TRBJ1-6; D remains unclear. Trimming took 5 bases from V and 2 from J, leaving 13 bases between them. The CDR3 is 16 residues long. Germline lookup yields CDR1 MNHEY and CDR2 SMNVEV (reference sequence). The CDR3 protein is CASSLQVRAYNSPLHF. As DNA, the CDR3 is TGTGCCAGCAGTCTCCAGGTGAGGGCCTATAATTCACCCCTCCACTTT.

This clone was found a few times. V usage is TRBV6-1 and J usage is TRBJ2-7; D not resolved. V was trimmed by 4 bases and J by 5 bases, leaving 9 bases between them. Germline CDR1 and CDR2: MNHNS and SASEGT. This CDR3 is built from 12 residues. CDR3 DNA: TGTGCCAGCAGTGCCGATAGAGACGAGCAGTACTTC. It encodes CASSADRDEQYF.

The gene calls are TRBV7-2 and TRBJ2-6, with a possible D match to TRBD2 (6 bases). With 1 base removed from V and 0 bases from J, the gap between germline ends came to 7 bases. From germline, CDR1 is SGHTA and CDR2 FQGNSA. This CDR3 contains 16 residues. The CDR3, as DNA: TGTGCCAGCAGCTTAGACGGGGGCTCTGGGGCCAACGTCCTGACTTTC. Its translation: CASSLDGGSGANVLTF. Variable domain in full (rest from reference TRBV7-2 and TRBJ2-6): GAGVSQSPSNKVTEKGKDVELRCDPISGHTALYWYRQSLGQGLEFLIYFQGNSAPDKSGLPSDRFSAERTGGSVSTLTIQRTQQEDSAVYLCASSLDGGSGANVLTFGAGSRLTVL.

This clone was detected a few times. V usage is TRBV13 and J usage is TRBJ1-1; maybe TRBD1 (6 bases). This CDR3 has 16 residues. Germline loops: CDR1 PRHDT, CDR2 FYEKMQ (reference sequence). The ends were cut back, 0 bases at V and 8 bases at J, with 19 bases in the middle. The CDR3: CASSLGQPQVGAEAFF. The CDR3 DNA follows: TGTGCCAGCAGCTTAGGACAGCCTCAGGTGGGGGCCGAAGCTTTCTTT.

V is TRBV5-6 and J is TRBJ2-7, with TRBD2 matching over 7 bases. V lost 1 base, J lost 3 bases, and 4 bases stayed unmatched. The length of the CDR3 is 14 residues. Germline-derived CDR1 and CDR2 are SGHDT and YYEEEE. CDR3 protein: CASSLREGCYEQYF. CDR3 sequence (DNA): TGTGCCAGCAGCTTGAGGGAGGGTTGCTACGAGCAGTACTTC. Drawing the rest from reference TRBV5-6 and TRBJ2-7, the complete variable domain is DAGVTQSPTHLIKTRGQQVTLRCSPKSGHDTVSWYQQALGQGPQFIFQYYEEEERQRGNFPDRFSGHQFPNYSSELNVNALLLGDSALYLCASSLREGCYEQYFGPGTRLTVT.

The gene calls are TRBV2 and TRBJ2-5, with D perhaps matching TRBD1 (5 bases). With 2 bases removed from V and 2 bases from J, the gap between germline ends came to 21 bases. The CDR3 extends over 18 amino acids. Germline values: CDR1 SNHLY, CDR2 FYNNEI. The CDR3 region is CASSEFWGSRRLQETQYF. CDR3 DNA sequence: TGTGCCAGCAGTGAATTTTGGGGCTCGAGACGCCTTCAAGAGACCCAGTACTTC.

This chain uses TRBV30 with TRBJ1-1; TRBD1 is a possible D gene (6 bases). V was cut by 2 bases and J by 11 bases, with 24 bases left in between. The CDR3 has 15 amino acids. Per the germline V gene, CDR1 is GTSNPN and CDR2 is SVGIG (reference sequence). The CDR3 spells CAWSPRGADQEEAFF. In DNA, the CDR3 is TGTGCCTGGAGTCCACGGGGGGCAGACCAAGAAGAGGCTTTCTTT.

This clone has only a few counts. The chain couples TRBV27 to TRBJ2-3; 14 bases are shared with TRBD2. CDR1 and CDR2 (germline): MNHEY, SMNVEV (reference sequence). This CDR3 contains 18 residues. Trimming removed 1 base from V and 1 base from J; junction bases left unmatched: 4. CDR3 DNA: TGTGCCAGCAGTTTATGGGGACTAGCGGGGGCGGGCACAGATACGCAGTATTTT. This gives the protein CASSLWGLAGAGTDTQYF.